A single sample is the source of the 12 T cell receptor beta chains below, sequenced in a study of blood T cell repertoires in COVID-19. Measured with immunoSEQ multiplex PCR; TCRdb has only the in-frame clones, and not every one. This table has 150,000 to 200,000 clones, about 87% appearing once. The sample consisted of peripheral blood. These receptors came from a woman aged 18-29 years who had recovered from COVID-19.

This chain uses TRBV10-3 with TRBJ2-2; TRBD2 matches at 12 bases. CDR1 and CDR2 (germline): ENHRY, SYGVKD. Germline trimming cut 8 bases from V and 6 bases from J; bases unmatched to any gene: 4. This CDR3 region has 14 residues. CDR3 bases: TGTGCCATCCCATCTAGCGGGAGGGCCGGGGAGCTGTTTTTT. Its translation: CAIPSSGRAGELFF.

The gene calls are TRBV18 and TRBJ2-2, with D tentatively TRBD1 (5 bases). Germline V gene lookup returns CDR1 KGHSH and CDR2 LQKENI. The CDR3 covers 15 residues. Between the trimmed V and J ends, which lost 3 bases and 4 bases, there was a span of 12 bases. The CDR3: CASSPLQDATGELFF. The CDR3, as DNA: TGTGCCAGCTCACCCCTACAGGATGCCACCGGGGAGCTGTTTTTT.

This CDR3 reads CASSVTGEGNQPQHF. The CDR3 nucleotides read TGTGCCAGCAGCGTCACAGGGGAAGGCAATCAGCCCCAGCATTTT. This rearrangement joins TRBV6-2 or TRBV6-3 to TRBJ1-5; 7 bases line up with TRBD1. V lost 6 bases, J lost 2 bases, and 7 bases stayed unmatched. The length of the CDR3 is 15 residues. Per the germline V gene, CDR1 is MNHEY and CDR2 is SVGEGT.

The rearrangement joins TRBV7-9 to TRBJ2-2; no clear D gene. Trimming shortened V by 2 bases and J by 7 bases, and 11 bases separated the two germline ends. The CDR3 is 14 residues long. Germline loops: CDR1 SEHNR, CDR2 FQNEAQ (reference sequence). The CDR3: CASSLLAPNGELFF. CDR3 coding DNA: TGTGCCAGCAGCTTATTAGCCCCGAACGGGGAGCTGTTTTTT.

This chain connects TRBV4-1 to TRBJ1-2, with D perhaps matching TRBD1 (6 bases). The V end was cut by 4 bases, the J end by 4 bases, with 16 bases between. This CDR3 has 15 residues. Looked up from germline, CDR1 is MGHRA and CDR2 is YSYEKL. The CDR3 sequence: CASSPYRDNGYGYTF. CDR3 in DNA: TGCGCCAGCAGCCCTTACAGGGACAATGGCTATGGCTACACCTTC.

In DNA form, the CDR3 reads TGCGCCAGCAGCAACAGGACAGGGGCTAATGAAAAACTGTTTTTT. Translation gives CASSNRTGANEKLFF. The chain carries TRBV5-1 and TRBJ1-4; 9 nucleotides align to TRBD1. From germline, CDR1 is SGHRS and CDR2 YFSETQ. Germline trimming cut 4 bases from V and 3 bases from J; bases unmatched to any gene: 4. The CDR3 consists of 15 residues.

This clone occurred a few times. The gene calls are TRBV19 and TRBJ2-3; D may be TRBD1 (6 bases). Between the trimmed V and J ends, which lost 6 bases and 0 bases, there was a span of 10 bases. Germline CDR1 and CDR2: LNHDA and SQIVND (reference sequence). The CDR3 has 14 residues. CDR3 nucleotides: TGTGCCAGTAGAAGTACAGGGAGCACAGATACGCAGTATTTT. The encoded protein is CASRSTGSTDTQYF. Combining the CDR3 with reference TRBV19 and TRBJ2-3 gives the whole variable domain DGGITQSPKYLFRKEGQNVTLSCEQNLNHDAMYWYRQDPGQGLRLIYYSQIVNDFQKGDIAEGYSVSREKKESFPLTVTSAQKNPTAFYLCASRSTGSTDTQYFGPGTRLTVL.

This chain links TRBV9 with TRBJ2-1, with D possibly being TRBD1 (5 bases). Trimming shortened V by 10 bases and J by 9 bases, and 14 bases separated the two germline ends. This CDR3 contains 11 residues. Germline CDR1 is SGDLS and CDR2 is YYNGEE. The CDR3 DNA reads TGTGCCGGGGCTATTTTTGGTGAGCAGTTCTTC. Translating gives CAGAIFGEQFF.

This clone was seen a single time. V gene TRBV4-1 combines with J gene TRBJ1-1, with D uncertain. The V gene's germline CDR1 is MGHRA and CDR2 YSYEKL. V lost 1 base and J 0 bases, leaving 9 bases between the germline ends. The length of the CDR3 is 15 residues. CDR3 protein: CASSQGRSMNTEAFF. In nucleotides, the CDR3 is TGCGCCAGCAGCCAAGGGAGATCCATGAACACTGAAGCTTTCTTT.

The rearrangement uses TRBV15 and TRBJ1-4; no clear D gene. CDR3 length: 14 amino acids. Germline assignment: CDR1 LNHNV and CDR2 YYDKDF (reference sequence). V shed 5 bases and J shed 8 bases, with 15 bases lying between them. This chain's CDR3 is CATSPLLESEKLFF. The DNA for the CDR3 is TGTGCCACCAGCCCCCTTCTGGAGTCCGAAAAACTGTTTTTT. The full variable domain, completed using reference TRBV15 and TRBJ1-4, is DAMVIQNPRYQVTQFGKPVTLSCSQTLNHNVMYWYQQKSSQAPKLLFHYYDKDFNNEADTPDNFQSRRPNTSFCFLDIRSPGLGDTAMYLCATSPLLESEKLFFGSGTQLSVL.

This clone has only a few counts. The rearrangement joins TRBV7-9 to TRBJ1-6; D is ambiguous. Deletions cut 7 bases from V and 8 bases from J, with 12 bases between. CDR1 SEHNR and CDR2 FQNEAQ come from the germline V gene (reference sequence). The CDR3 is 13 residues long. The CDR3 spells CASTRSTDSPLHF. The CDR3, as DNA: TGTGCCAGCACCAGGAGTACGGATTCACCCCTCCACTTT.

J is TRBJ1-2 and V is TRBV2; D perhaps matches TRBD1 (6 bases). Germline V CDR1 and CDR2: SNHLY, FYNNEI. The CDR3 is 15 amino acids. The ends were cut back, 4 bases at V and 4 bases at J, with 16 bases in the middle. CDR3: CASSGAQGFFYGYTF. The DNA of the CDR3 is TGTGCCAGCAGTGGAGCCCAGGGGTTCTTCTATGGCTACACCTTC.